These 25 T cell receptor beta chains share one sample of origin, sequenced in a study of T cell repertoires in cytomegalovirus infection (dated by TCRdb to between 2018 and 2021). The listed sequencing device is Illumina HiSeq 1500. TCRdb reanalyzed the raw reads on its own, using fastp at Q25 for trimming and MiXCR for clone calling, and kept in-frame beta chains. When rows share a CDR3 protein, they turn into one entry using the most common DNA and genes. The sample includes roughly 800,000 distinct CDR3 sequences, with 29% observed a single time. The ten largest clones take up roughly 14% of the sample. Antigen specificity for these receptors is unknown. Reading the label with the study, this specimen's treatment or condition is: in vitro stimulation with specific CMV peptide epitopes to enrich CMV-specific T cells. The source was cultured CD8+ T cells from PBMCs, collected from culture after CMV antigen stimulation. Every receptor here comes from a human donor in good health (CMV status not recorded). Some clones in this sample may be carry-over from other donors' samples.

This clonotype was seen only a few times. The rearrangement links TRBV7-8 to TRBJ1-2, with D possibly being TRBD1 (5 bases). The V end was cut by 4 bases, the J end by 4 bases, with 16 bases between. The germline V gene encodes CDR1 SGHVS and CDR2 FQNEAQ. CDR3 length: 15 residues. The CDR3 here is CASSSYPRDSYGYTF. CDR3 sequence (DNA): TGTGCCAGCAGCTCCTACCCCCGGGACTCCTATGGCTACACCTTC.

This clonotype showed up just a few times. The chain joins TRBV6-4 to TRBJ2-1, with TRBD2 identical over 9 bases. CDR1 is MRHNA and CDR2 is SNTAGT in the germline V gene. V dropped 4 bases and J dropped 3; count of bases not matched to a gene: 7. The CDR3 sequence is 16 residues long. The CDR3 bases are TGTGCCAGCAGTGGGGTAGCGGGGGCAGGCTACAATGAGCAGTTCTTC. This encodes CASSGVAGAGYNEQFF.

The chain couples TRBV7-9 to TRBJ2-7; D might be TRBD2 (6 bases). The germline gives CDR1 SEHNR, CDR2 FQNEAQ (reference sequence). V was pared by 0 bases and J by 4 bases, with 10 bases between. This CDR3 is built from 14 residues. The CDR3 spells CASSLAGLLYEQYF. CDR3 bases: TGTGCCAGCAGCTTAGCAGGACTACTTTACGAGCAGTACTTC.

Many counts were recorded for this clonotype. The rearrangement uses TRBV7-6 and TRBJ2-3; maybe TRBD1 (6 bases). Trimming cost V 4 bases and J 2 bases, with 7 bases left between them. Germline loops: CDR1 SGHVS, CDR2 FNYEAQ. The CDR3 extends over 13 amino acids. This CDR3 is CASSWDNTDTQYF. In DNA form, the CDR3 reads TGTGCCAGCAGCTGGGACAACACAGATACGCAGTATTTT.

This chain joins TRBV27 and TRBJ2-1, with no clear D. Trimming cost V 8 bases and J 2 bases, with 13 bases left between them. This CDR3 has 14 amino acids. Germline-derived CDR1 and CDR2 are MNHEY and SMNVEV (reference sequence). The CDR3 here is CASAQRGTYNEQFF. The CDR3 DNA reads TGTGCCAGCGCGCAGCGAGGTACCTACAATGAGCAGTTCTTC.

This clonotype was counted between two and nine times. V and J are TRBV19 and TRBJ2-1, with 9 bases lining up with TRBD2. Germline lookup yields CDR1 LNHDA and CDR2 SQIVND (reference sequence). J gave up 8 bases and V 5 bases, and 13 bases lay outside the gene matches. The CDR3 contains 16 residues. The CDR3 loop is CASSAGTSLLFDEQFF. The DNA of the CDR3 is TGTGCCAGTAGTGCCGGGACTAGCCTCCTTTTCGATGAGCAGTTCTTC.

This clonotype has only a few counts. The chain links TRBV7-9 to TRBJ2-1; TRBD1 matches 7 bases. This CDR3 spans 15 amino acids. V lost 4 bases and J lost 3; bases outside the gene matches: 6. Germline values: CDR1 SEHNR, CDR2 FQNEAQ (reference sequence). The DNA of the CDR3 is TGTGCCAGCAGCTCAACGGACAGGTACTACAATGAGCAGTTCTTC. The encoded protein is CASSSTDRYYNEQFF.

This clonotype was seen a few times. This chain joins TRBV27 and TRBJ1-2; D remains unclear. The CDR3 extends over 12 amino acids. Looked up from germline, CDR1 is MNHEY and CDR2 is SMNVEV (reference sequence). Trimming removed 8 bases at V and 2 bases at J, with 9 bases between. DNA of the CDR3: TGTGCCAGCGGGTGGGGAAACTATGGCTACACCTTC. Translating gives CASGWGNYGYTF.

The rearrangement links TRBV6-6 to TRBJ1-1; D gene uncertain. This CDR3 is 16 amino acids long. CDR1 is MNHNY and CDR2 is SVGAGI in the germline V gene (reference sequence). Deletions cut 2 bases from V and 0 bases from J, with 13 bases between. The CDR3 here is CASSYPRGGMNTEAFF. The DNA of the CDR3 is TGTGCCAGCAGTTACCCTCGGGGAGGTATGAACACTGAAGCTTTCTTT.

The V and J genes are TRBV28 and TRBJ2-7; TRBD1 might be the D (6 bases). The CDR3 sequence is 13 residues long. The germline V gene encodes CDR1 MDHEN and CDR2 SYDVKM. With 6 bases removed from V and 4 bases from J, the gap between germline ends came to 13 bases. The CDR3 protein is CASSGGQQYEQYV. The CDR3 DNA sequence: TGTGCCAGCAGCGGTGGACAGCAGTACGAGCAGTACGTC.

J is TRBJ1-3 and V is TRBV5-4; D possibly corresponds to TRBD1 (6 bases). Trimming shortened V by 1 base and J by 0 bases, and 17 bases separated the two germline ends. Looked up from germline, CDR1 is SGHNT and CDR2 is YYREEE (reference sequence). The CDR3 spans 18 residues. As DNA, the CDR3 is TGTGCCAGCAGCTTGTTTTATGGATCAGGGGACTCTGGAAACACCATATATTTT. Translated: CASSLFYGSGDSGNTIYF.

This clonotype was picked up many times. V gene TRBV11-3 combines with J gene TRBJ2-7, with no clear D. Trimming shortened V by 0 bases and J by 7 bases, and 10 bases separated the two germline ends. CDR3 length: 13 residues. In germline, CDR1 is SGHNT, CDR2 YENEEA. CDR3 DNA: TGTGCCAGCAGCTTAGACCCACTGGGTGAGCAGTACTTC. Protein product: CASSLDPLGEQYF.

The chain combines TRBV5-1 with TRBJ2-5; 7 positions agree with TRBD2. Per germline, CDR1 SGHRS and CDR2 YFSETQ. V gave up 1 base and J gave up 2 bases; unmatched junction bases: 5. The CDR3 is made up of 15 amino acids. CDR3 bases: TGCGCCAGCAGCTTGAGCGGGGTGTCACAAGAGACCCAGTACTTC. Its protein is CASSLSGVSQETQYF.

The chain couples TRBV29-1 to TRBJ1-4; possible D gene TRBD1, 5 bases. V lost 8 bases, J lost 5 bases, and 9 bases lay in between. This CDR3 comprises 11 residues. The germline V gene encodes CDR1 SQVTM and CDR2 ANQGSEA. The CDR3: CSIGENEKLFF. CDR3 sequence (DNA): TGCAGCATAGGGGAAAATGAAAAACTGTTTTTT.

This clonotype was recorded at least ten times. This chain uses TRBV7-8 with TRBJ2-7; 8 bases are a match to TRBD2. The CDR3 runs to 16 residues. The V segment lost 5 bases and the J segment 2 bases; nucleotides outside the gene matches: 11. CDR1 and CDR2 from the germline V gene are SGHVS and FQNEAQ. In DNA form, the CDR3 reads TGTGCCAGCAGCCCAATGGGTAGCGGGGCTACCTACGAGCAGTACTTC. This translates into CASSPMGSGATYEQYF.

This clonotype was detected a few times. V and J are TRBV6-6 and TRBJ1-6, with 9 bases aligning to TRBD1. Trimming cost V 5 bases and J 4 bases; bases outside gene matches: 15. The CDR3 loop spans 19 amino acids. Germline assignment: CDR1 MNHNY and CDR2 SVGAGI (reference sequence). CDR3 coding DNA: TGTGCCAGCAGTATAGACAGGGGGTCCTTCCAACCTTATAATTCACCCCTCCACTTT. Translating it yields CASSIDRGSFQPYNSPLHF.

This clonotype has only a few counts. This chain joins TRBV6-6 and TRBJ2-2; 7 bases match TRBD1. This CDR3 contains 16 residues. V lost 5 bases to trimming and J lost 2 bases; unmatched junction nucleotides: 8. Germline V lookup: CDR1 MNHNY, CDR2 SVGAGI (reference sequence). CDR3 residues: CASSPLTGPNTGELFF. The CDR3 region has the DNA TGTGCCAGCAGTCCCTTGACAGGGCCTAACACCGGGGAGCTGTTTTTT.

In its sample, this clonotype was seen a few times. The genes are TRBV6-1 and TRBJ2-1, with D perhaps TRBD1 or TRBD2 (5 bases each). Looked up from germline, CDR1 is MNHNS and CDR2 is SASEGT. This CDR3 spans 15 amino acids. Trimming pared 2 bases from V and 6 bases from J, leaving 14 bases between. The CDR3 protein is CASSESGPWFNEQFF. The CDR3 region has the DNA TGTGCCAGCAGTGAATCGGGGCCCTGGTTCAATGAGCAGTTCTTC.

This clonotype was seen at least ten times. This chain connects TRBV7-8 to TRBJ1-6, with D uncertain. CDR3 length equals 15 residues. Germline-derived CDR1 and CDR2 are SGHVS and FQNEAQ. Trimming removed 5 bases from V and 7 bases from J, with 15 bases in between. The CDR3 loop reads CASSMWEDPNSPLHF. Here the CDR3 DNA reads TGTGCCAGCAGCATGTGGGAGGACCCGAATTCACCCCTCCACTTT.

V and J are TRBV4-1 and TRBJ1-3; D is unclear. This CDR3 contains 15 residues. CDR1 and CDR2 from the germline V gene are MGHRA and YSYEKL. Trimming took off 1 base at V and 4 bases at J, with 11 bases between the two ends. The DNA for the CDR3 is TGCGCCAGCAGCCAAGGGACGGGCTCCGGAAACACCATATATTTT. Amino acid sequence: CASSQGTGSGNTIYF.

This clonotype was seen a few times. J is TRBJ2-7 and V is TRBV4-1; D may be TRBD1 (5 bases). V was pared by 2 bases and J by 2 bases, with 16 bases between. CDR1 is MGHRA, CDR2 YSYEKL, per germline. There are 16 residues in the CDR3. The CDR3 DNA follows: TGCGCCAGCAGCCAACCTACAGGTTGGAACGCCTACGAGCAGTACTTC. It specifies CASSQPTGWNAYEQYF.

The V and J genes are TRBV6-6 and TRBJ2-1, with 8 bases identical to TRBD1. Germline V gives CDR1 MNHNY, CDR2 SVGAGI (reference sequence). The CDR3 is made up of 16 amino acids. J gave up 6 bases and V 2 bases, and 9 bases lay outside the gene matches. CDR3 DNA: TGTGCCAGCAGTTACACGGACAGGGTAATATCCAATGAGCAGTTCTTC. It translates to CASSYTDRVISNEQFF.

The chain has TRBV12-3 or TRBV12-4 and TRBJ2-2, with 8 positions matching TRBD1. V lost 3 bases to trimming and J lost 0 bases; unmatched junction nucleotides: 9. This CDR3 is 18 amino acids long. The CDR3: CASSFWWQGATNTGELFF. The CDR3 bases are TGTGCCAGCAGTTTTTGGTGGCAGGGGGCAACGAACACCGGGGAGCTGTTTTTT.

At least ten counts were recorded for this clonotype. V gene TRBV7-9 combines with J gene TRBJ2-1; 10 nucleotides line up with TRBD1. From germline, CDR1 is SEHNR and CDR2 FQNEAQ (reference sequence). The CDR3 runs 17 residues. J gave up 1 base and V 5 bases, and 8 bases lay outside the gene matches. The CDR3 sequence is CASSPASGQGSYNEQFF. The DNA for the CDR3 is TGTGCCAGCAGCCCAGCGTCGGGACAGGGGTCCTACAATGAGCAGTTCTTC.

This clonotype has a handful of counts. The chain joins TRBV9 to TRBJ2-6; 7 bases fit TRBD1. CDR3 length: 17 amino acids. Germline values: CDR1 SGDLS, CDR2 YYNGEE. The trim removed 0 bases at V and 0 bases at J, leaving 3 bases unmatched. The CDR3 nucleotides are TGTGCCAGCAGCGTAGTGGGACAGATCTCTGGGGCCAACGTCCTGACTTTC. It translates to CASSVVGQISGANVLTF.